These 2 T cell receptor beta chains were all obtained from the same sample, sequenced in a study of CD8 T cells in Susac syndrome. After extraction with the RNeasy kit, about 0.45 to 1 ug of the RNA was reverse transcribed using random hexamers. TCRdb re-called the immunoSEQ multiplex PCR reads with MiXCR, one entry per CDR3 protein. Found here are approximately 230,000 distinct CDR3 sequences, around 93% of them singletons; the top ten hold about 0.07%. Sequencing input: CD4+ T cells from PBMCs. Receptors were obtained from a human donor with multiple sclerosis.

The CDR3 sequence: CASSLITGGSSNGYTF. The CDR3 DNA reads as TGTGCCAGCAGTTTAATAACAGGGGGGTCATCCAATGGCTACACCTTC. V gene TRBV28 combines with J gene TRBJ1-2; 8 bases are a match to TRBD1. CDR3 length: 16 amino acids. Germline trimming cut 2 bases from V and 6 bases from J; bases unmatched to any gene: 11. Germline V lookup: CDR1 MDHEN, CDR2 SYDVKM.

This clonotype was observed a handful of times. The CDR3 sequence is CAGPPREGGDEQYF. DNA for the CDR3: TGCGCCGGCCCCCCTCGGGAGGGAGGCGACGAGCAGTACTTC. J is TRBJ2-7 and V is TRBV10-1, with 8 bases that match TRBD2. Germline-derived CDR1 and CDR2 are WNHNN and SYGVQD (reference sequence). After removal of 11 bases from V and 5 bases from J, the junction contained 14 bases not matched to a gene. This CDR3 has 14 residues.